One sample yielded the 3 T cell receptor beta chains listed below, sequenced in a study of blood T cell repertoires in COVID-19. Assay used: immunoSEQ multiplex PCR; TCRdb lists only in-frame clones, some missing. This sample has about 380,000 clones, with more than 75% found just once. Sequencing was carried out using PBMCs or T cells enriched from blood (not recorded which). All receptors derive from a woman between 18 and 29 years old who had recovered from COVID-19.

This chain joins TRBV20-1 and TRBJ2-7, with D maybe TRBD1 (5 bases). CDR3 length: 10 residues. Germline CDR1 reads DFQATT; CDR2 reads SNEGSKA (reference sequence). V gave up 5 bases and J gave up 4 bases, with 6 bases separating them. The CDR3 DNA is TGCAGTGCTCAGGGATACGAGCAGTACTTC. Protein sequence: CSAQGYEQYF.

The chain couples TRBV6-5 to TRBJ2-1, with a weak D call TRBD1 (6 bases). Germline V gives CDR1 MNHEY, CDR2 SVGAGI. This CDR3 is 15 amino acids long. V shed 5 bases and J shed 5 bases, with 16 bases lying between them. CDR3 DNA: TGTGCCAGCAGTAGGGGCCGGGACAACCACAATGAGCAGTTCTTC. As protein: CASSRGRDNHNEQFF.

The chain has TRBV10-3 and TRBJ2-2; a weak D match, TRBD2 (6 bases). CDR1 and CDR2 from the germline V gene are ENHRY and SYGVKD. V was cut by 2 bases and J by 5 bases, with 12 bases left in between. The CDR3 has 15 residues. Written as DNA, the CDR3 is TGTGCCATCAGTGAGGGGGCGGGGTCTACCGGGGAGCTGTTTTTT. Its protein is CAISEGAGSTGELFF.